This TCR beta chain was found in a study of blood T cells in healthy people across ages. A sample-barcoded 5' primer and a J-beta primer mix were used in a second PCR of about 6 to 11 cycles. All cDNA molecules were each tagged by a template-switch adaptor with 12 random nucleotides. TCRdb called the 5' RACE reads again in MiXCR, with one record for every CDR3 protein. Here the sample spans 1.5 million to 2 million distinct CDR3 sequences, roughly 49% being singletons. With respect to this clonotype: Its antigen is unidentified.

Overall study findings and caveats: Older age went with lower TCR beta diversity per million T cells, in a roughly linear way.

This CDR3 has 15 residues. The ends were cut back, 8 bases at V and 0 bases at J, with 15 bases in the middle. Germline CDR1 SNHLY, CDR2 FYNNEI. The sequence derives from a woman aged 40 to 50 in good health. The rearrangement links TRBV2 to TRBJ2-3; D gene ambiguous. What was sequenced was blood. The CDR3 DNA is TGTGCCAGCCATCGGCTTCCAATTAGCACAGATACGCAGTATTTT. Protein sequence: CASHRLPISTDTQYF. Drawing the rest from reference TRBV2 and TRBJ2-3, the complete variable domain is EPEVTQTPSHQVTQMGQEVILRCVPISNHLYFYWYRQILGQKVEFLVSFYNNEISEKSEIFDDQFSVERPDGSNFTLKIRSTKLEDSAMYFCASHRLPISTDTQYFGPGTRLTVL.